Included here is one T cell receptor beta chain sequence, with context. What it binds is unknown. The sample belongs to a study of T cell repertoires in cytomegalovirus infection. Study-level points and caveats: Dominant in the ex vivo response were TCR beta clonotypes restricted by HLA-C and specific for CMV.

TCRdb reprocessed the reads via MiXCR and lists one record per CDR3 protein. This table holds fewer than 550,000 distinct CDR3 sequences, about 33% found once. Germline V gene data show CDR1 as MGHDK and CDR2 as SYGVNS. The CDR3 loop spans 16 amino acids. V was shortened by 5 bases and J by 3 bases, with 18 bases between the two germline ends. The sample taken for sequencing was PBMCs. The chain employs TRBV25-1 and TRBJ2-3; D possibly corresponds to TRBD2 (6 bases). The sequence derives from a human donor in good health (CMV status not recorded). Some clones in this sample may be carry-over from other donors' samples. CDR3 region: CASSWVGGAGTDTQYF. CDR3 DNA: TGTGCCAGCAGTTGGGTAGGCGGGGCCGGGACAGATACGCAGTATTTT.